The following is a T cell receptor beta chain sequence with its context. Original processing methods: Quantification of nucleated cells was approximated via reference gene primer amplification. Some clones are missing from TCRdb's copy, which holds only in-frame ones; the method was immunoSEQ multiplex PCR. The V and J calls and the clone size are those of that table, but D and trimming were determined from the DNA. The table includes approximately 110,000 clones, more than 80% detected once. This specimen belongs to a study of blood T cell repertoires in COVID-19. Study overall: COVID-19 samples, acute and convalescent, were from the United States, Italy and Spain. PBMCs, B-cell-depleted T cells, or T cells provided the cDNA or gDNA that made up the material.

The ends were cut back, 2 bases at V and 4 bases at J, with 9 bases in the middle. CDR3 size: 14 residues. The germline V gene encodes CDR1 MNHEY and CDR2 SMNVEV (reference sequence). The sequencing sample was made of peripheral blood. The receptor comes from a woman in her 70s with acute or convalescent COVID-19. The gene calls are TRBV27 and TRBJ1-5, with D perhaps TRBD1 (5 bases). The DNA for the CDR3 is TGTGCCAGCAGTTTACGGGCAGGGAATCAGCCCCAGCATTTT. This encodes CASSLRAGNQPQHF.